Following are 28 T cell receptor beta chains from one sample sequenced in a study of blood T cells in healthy people across ages. For the second PCR, which ran for 7 to 11 cycles, a sample-barcoded 5' primer and a J-beta primer mix were used. Each CDR3 protein is one row after TCRdb ran MiXCR on the 5' RACE reads. The data show fewer than 700,000 distinct CDR3 sequences, roughly 48% seen once. The sequenced material came from blood. Receptor source: a man aged 80 or over in good health.

V usage is TRBV6-6 and J usage is TRBJ1-2; D not resolved. V dropped 0 bases and J dropped 6 bases, with 14 bases sitting between them. The germline V gene has CDR1 MNHNY and CDR2 SVGAGI (reference sequence). This CDR3 has 15 residues. Written as DNA, the CDR3 is TGTGCCAGCAGTTACTCTTCCCAAGGAGGCCATGGCTACACCTTC. It specifies CASSYSSQGGHGYTF.

This clonotype was seen once. The rearrangement joins TRBV28 to TRBJ2-1, with D perhaps matching TRBD2 (6 bases). Germline V gives CDR1 MDHEN, CDR2 SYDVKM. The CDR3 covers 15 residues. V dropped 2 bases and J dropped 9 bases, with 17 bases sitting between them. CDR3 loop: CASSLSPPGVSEQFF. Written as DNA, the CDR3 is TGTGCCAGCAGTTTAAGCCCGCCGGGAGTCAGTGAGCAGTTCTTC.

In this sample, this clonotype turned up a few times. V usage is TRBV7-2 and J usage is TRBJ2-7; D gene ambiguous. The ends were cut back, 5 bases at V and 6 bases at J, with 14 bases in the middle. Germline CDR1 is SGHTA and CDR2 is FQGNSA. CDR3 size: 13 residues. The CDR3 reads CASSPRYPGEQYF. Here the CDR3 DNA reads TGTGCCAGCAGCCCGCGATACCCAGGCGAGCAGTACTTC.

V is TRBV4-3 and J is TRBJ1-1, with D unclear. V was pared by 2 bases and J by 4 bases, with 8 bases between. Germline loops: CDR1 LGHNA, CDR2 YSLEER. The CDR3 contains 13 residues. The CDR3 loop reads CASSQRLRTEAFF. The DNA of the CDR3 is TGCGCCAGCAGCCAAAGACTGCGCACTGAAGCTTTCTTT.

The chain employs TRBV20-1 and TRBJ1-2; TRBD1 might be the D (6 bases). V dropped 2 bases and J dropped 8 bases, with 15 bases sitting between them. This CDR3 contains 13 residues. Germline lookup yields CDR1 DFQATT and CDR2 SNEGSKA (reference sequence). The CDR3 region has the DNA TGCAGTGCTAGACTACAGGGCGGAGGAGGCTACACCTTC. Protein product: CSARLQGGGGYTF.

Worth noting for this clonotype: Sequence at one end of the junction differs from germline and may be a read error. V and J are TRBV7-7 and TRBJ2-3; unclear D gene. The CDR3 totals 14 residues. Germline V CDR1 and CDR2: SSHAT, FNYEAQ (reference sequence). The CDR3 nucleotides read TGTGCTAGCAGCTTAAATGCCCTGGGCGATACGCAGTATTTT. As protein: CASSLNALGDTQYF. Supplemented by reference TRBV7-7 and TRBJ2-3, the full variable domain reads GAGVSQSPRYKVTKRGQDVTLRCDPISSHATLYWYQQALGQGPEFLTYFNYEAQPDKSGLPSDRFSAERPEGSISTLTIQRTEQRDSAMYRCASSLNALGDTQYFGPGTRLTVL.

The chain is built from TRBV20-1 and TRBJ1-1; 10 bases match TRBD1. V was pared by 0 bases and J by 5 bases, with 3 bases of the junction left unmatched. The CDR3 sequence is 14 residues long. The germline V gene encodes CDR1 DFQATT and CDR2 SNEGSKA (reference sequence). CDR3 amino acids: CSARDGTGETEAFF. CDR3 nucleotide sequence: TGCAGTGCTAGAGACGGGACAGGGGAGACTGAAGCTTTCTTT.

The chain has TRBV7-2 and TRBJ2-7, with 8 positions matching TRBD2. The CDR3 is made up of 15 amino acids. V lost 1 base and J lost 3; bases outside the gene matches: 5. Per the germline V gene, CDR1 is SGHTA and CDR2 is FQGNSA. The CDR3 DNA follows: TGTGCCAGCAGCTTAGGACTAGCGATTAACTACGAGCAGTACTTC. Translating it yields CASSLGLAINYEQYF.

There are a few counts of this clonotype. The rearrangement uses TRBV27 and TRBJ2-5; 11 nucleotides align to TRBD1. The CDR3 covers 13 residues. Germline CDR1 reads MNHEY; CDR2 reads SMNVEV (reference sequence). Losses at the gene ends were 8 bases for V and 6 bases for J; bases not matched to a gene: 5. The CDR3 spells CASGQGARKTQYF. The DNA for the CDR3 is TGTGCCAGCGGACAGGGGGCGCGGAAGACCCAGTACTTC.

The gene calls are TRBV20-1 and TRBJ1-6; unclear D gene. The CDR3 sequence is 14 residues long. From germline, CDR1 is DFQATT and CDR2 SNEGSKA (reference sequence). V was cut by 2 bases and J by 5 bases, with 10 bases left in between. The CDR3 protein is CSARSDIDNSPLHF. CDR3 bases: TGCAGTGCTAGAAGTGACATAGATAATTCACCCCTCCACTTT.

This clonotype was found a few times. This sequence joins TRBV4-3 and TRBJ2-3, with TRBD2 matching over 9 bases. The germline CDR1 and CDR2 sequences are LGHNA and YSLEER. V lost 4 bases to trimming and J lost 10 bases; unmatched junction nucleotides: 18. This CDR3 has 17 residues. The CDR3 nucleotides are TGCGCCAGCAGCCTCCTGACTAGCGGAGACACACGGGGGGCGCAGTATTTT. Translation: CASSLLTSGDTRGAQYF.

This clonotype appeared a few times. V usage is TRBV5-1 and J usage is TRBJ2-3; TRBD1 might be the D (6 bases). V was pared by 2 bases and J by 8 bases, with 15 bases between. Germline V lookup: CDR1 SGHRS, CDR2 YFSETQ. The CDR3 covers 14 residues. The CDR3 loop is CASSFREKGVTQYF. The CDR3, as DNA: TGCGCCAGCAGCTTTCGAGAGAAGGGGGTTACGCAGTATTTT.

This chain joins TRBV12-3 or TRBV12-4 and TRBJ1-5; D may be TRBD1 (5 bases). The CDR3 is 15 residues long. The V end lost 2 bases, the J end lost 3 bases, and 11 bases lay between the germline ends. CDR3 protein: CASSLYGDPNQPQHF. CDR3 nucleotide sequence: TGTGCCAGCAGTTTATACGGGGACCCCAATCAGCCCCAGCATTTT.

The chain has TRBV28 and TRBJ1-5; D might be TRBD1 (5 bases). V lost 3 bases and J lost 4, with 10 bases in between. The CDR3 runs 14 residues. CDR1 is MDHEN and CDR2 is SYDVKM in the germline V gene. CDR3 DNA sequence: TGTGCCAGCAGTTTCGCAGGGTGGAATCAGCCCCAGCATTTT. It encodes CASSFAGWNQPQHF.

V is TRBV4-1 and J is TRBJ1-2, with a weak D call TRBD1 (5 bases). V lost 2 bases and J 4 bases, leaving 14 bases between the germline ends. The CDR3 is 15 residues long. Germline CDR1 reads MGHRA; CDR2 reads YSYEKL. The CDR3 protein is CASSQRDGTVYGYTF. The DNA for the CDR3 is TGCGCCAGCAGCCAACGGGACGGGACGGTCTATGGCTACACCTTC.

The CDR3, as DNA: TGTGCCAGCAGCCTTGTGGGACACCCAAACACCGGGGAGCTGTTTTTT. Residues: CASSLVGHPNTGELFF. The V and J genes are TRBV5-5 and TRBJ2-2; D may be TRBD1 (6 bases). The V end lost 4 bases, the J end lost 2 bases, and 15 bases lay between the germline ends. Germline V lookup: CDR1 SGHKS, CDR2 YYEKEE (reference sequence). CDR3 length equals 16 residues.

J is TRBJ1-2 and V is TRBV6-5; D call uncertain. With 8 bases removed from V and 0 bases from J, the gap between germline ends came to 10 bases. The germline V gene has CDR1 MNHEY and CDR2 SVGAGI. The CDR3 is made up of 13 amino acids. The CDR3 DNA sequence: TGTGCCAGCCAAATCGGAGCTAACTATGGCTACACCTTC. It yields the protein CASQIGANYGYTF.

The chain couples TRBV12-3 or TRBV12-4 to TRBJ2-3, with 14 bases that match TRBD2. The CDR3 extends over 17 amino acids. With 6 bases clipped from V and 1 base from J, the junction kept 6 bases outside the gene matches. The CDR3 DNA reads as TGTGCCAGCAGGACTAGCGGGAGGGAATGGGGCACAGATACGCAGTATTTT. Protein: CASRTSGREWGTDTQYF.

The chain employs TRBV10-3 and TRBJ2-4; D is undetermined. CDR3 length: 14 residues. CDR1 and CDR2 (germline): ENHRY, SYGVKD. The germline V and J ends were trimmed by 0 bases and 8 bases, with 11 bases remaining between them. CDR3 in amino acids: CAISESNGPDIQYF. As DNA, the CDR3 is TGTGCCATCAGTGAGTCGAATGGGCCGGACATTCAGTACTTC.

The rearrangement joins TRBV7-2 to TRBJ1-2, with 7 bases that match TRBD1. Germline CDR1 reads SGHTA; CDR2 reads FQGNSA. This CDR3 is built from 15 residues. The junction had 9 bases not matched to a gene; V was cut back by 4 bases and J by 4 bases. For the CDR3, the DNA is TGTGCCAGCAGCTACTCCCGGACAGGACTCTATGGCTACACCTTC. Translated, it gives CASSYSRTGLYGYTF. Filled out from reference TRBV7-2 and TRBJ1-2, the complete variable domain reads GAGVSQSPSNKVTEKGKDVELRCDPISGHTALYWYRQSLGQGLEFLIYFQGNSAPDKSGLPSDRFSAERTGGSVSTLTIQRTQQEDSAVYLCASSYSRTGLYGYTFGSGTRLTVV.

V is TRBV9 and J is TRBJ2-7, with 15 positions matching TRBD2. This CDR3 has 16 amino acids. V shed 6 bases and J 3 bases; nucleotides not matched to a gene: 7. Germline V CDR1 and CDR2: SGDLS, YYNGEE. CDR3 in amino acids: CASTLGGLAGGYEQYF. As DNA, the CDR3 is TGTGCCAGCACCCTAGGGGGACTAGCGGGAGGCTACGAGCAGTACTTC.

Regarding this clonotype: A single base separates this from a much larger clone, so it may be a read error. The J gene is TRBJ1-3, the V gene TRBV6-6; TRBD1 matches at 9 bases. This CDR3 has 15 residues. The germline CDR1 and CDR2 sequences are MNHNY and SVGAGI (reference sequence). The DNA for the CDR3 is TGTGCCAGCAGACAGGGGGCCTTGGGTGGAAACACCACATATTTT. It codes for CASRQGALGGNTTYF.

This clonotype was detected only a few times. J is TRBJ2-5 and V is TRBV6-5, with D possibly being TRBD1 (6 bases). Germline V lookup: CDR1 MNHEY, CDR2 SVGAGI. Trimming took 0 bases from V and 5 from J, leaving 16 bases between them. The CDR3 length is 16 residues. The CDR3 DNA sequence: TGTGCCAGCAGTTACTCTACAGGGCTTGCAGGGGAGACCCAGTACTTC. It encodes CASSYSTGLAGETQYF.

The CDR3 reads CSASRGVAGDTQYF. The CDR3 nucleotides read TGCAGTGCTAGTCGGGGGGTTGCAGGAGATACGCAGTATTTT. This chain connects TRBV20-1 to TRBJ2-3, with 7 bases aligning to TRBD2. Trimming at V came to 3 bases and at J to 5 bases, leaving 8 bases not matched to a gene. The CDR3 sequence is 14 residues long. Germline assignment: CDR1 DFQATT and CDR2 SNEGSKA (reference sequence).

This clonotype was picked up a small number of times. V gene TRBV20-1 combines with J gene TRBJ2-1; D ambiguous. V lost 5 bases, J lost 4 bases, and 18 bases lay in between. The CDR3 contains 15 residues. Germline CDR1 reads DFQATT; CDR2 reads SNEGSKA (reference sequence). The CDR3 spells CSASSVERVYNEQFF. CDR3 DNA sequence: TGCAGTGCTTCATCCGTGGAAAGAGTATACAATGAGCAGTTCTTC.

The chain uses TRBV6-2 or TRBV6-3 and TRBJ2-1, with D maybe TRBD2 (6 bases). The CDR3 sequence is 17 residues long. The germline V and J ends were trimmed by 0 bases and 0 bases, with 12 bases remaining between them. Germline V gives CDR1 MNHEY, CDR2 SVGEGT. This CDR3 reads CASSYSSSAYSYNEQFF. The CDR3 nucleotides are TGTGCCAGCAGTTACTCGTCTAGCGCCTACTCCTACAATGAGCAGTTCTTC.

The V gene is TRBV5-1, the J gene TRBJ2-5, with D maybe TRBD2 (6 bases). V lost 4 bases, J lost 2 bases, and 12 bases lay in between. The CDR3 contains 14 residues. Looked up from germline, CDR1 is SGHRS and CDR2 is YFSETQ. The CDR3 DNA follows: TGCGCCAGCAGCCCCGCCGGGAGACAAGAGACCCAGTACTTC. Translating it yields CASSPAGRQETQYF.

This clonotype occurred many times. The rearrangement joins TRBV6-5 to TRBJ1-4; D is possibly TRBD1 (6 bases). V lost 7 bases and J lost 8, with 17 bases in between. Germline CDR1 MNHEY, CDR2 SVGAGI. CDR3 length: 14 amino acids. DNA for the CDR3: TGTGCCAGCAACATAGACAGGCTTTACGAAAAACTGTTTTTT. This sequence encodes CASNIDRLYEKLFF.